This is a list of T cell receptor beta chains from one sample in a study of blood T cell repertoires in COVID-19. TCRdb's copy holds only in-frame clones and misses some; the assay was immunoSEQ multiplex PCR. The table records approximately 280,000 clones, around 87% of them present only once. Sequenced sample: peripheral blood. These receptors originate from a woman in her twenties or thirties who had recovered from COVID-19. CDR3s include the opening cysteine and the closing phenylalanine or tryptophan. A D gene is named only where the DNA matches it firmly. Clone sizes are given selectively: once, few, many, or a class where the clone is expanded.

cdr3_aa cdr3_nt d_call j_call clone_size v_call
CASSPRQGARWTEAFF TGTGCCAGCAGCCCCCGGCAGGGGGCTCGATGGACTGAAGCTTTCTTT TRBD1 TRBJ1-1 few TRBV27
CASSIASVAGPGYEQYF TGTGCCAGTAGTATAGCTAGCGTAGCAGGGCCTGGCTACGAGCAGTACTTC - TRBJ2-7 - TRBV19
CASSFTHLAGGPGEQFF TGTGCCAGCAGCTTTACTCACTTAGCGGGAGGGCCGGGTGAGCAGTTCTTC TRBD2 TRBJ2-1 - TRBV11-3
CASSDSILAGTDTQYF TGTGCCAGCAGTGACTCGATCTTAGCGGGCACAGATACGCAGTATTTT - TRBJ2-3 - TRBV6-4
CASSKGGKDTQYF TGTGCCAGCAGCAAGGGAGGAAAAGATACGCAGTATTTT - TRBJ2-3 - TRBV7-3
CASSTLGTHQETQYF TGTGCTAGCAGTACCTTGGGGACACACCAAGAGACCCAGTACTTC - TRBJ2-5 once TRBV7-7
CASSLGGADTEAFF TGTGCCAGCAGCTTAGGAGGGGCCGACACTGAAGCTTTCTTT - TRBJ1-1 - TRBV7-3
CASSERRANNSPLHF TGTGCCAGCAGTGAACGGCGGGCCAATAATTCACCCCTCCACTTT - TRBJ1-6 - TRBV6-1
CASSKRTSRDPDTQYF TGTGCCAGCAGCAAGCGGACTAGCAGGGACCCGGATACGCAGTATTTT TRBD2 TRBJ2-3 - TRBV7-9
CASSPGLAGVSKQFF TGTGCCAGCAGCCCCGGACTAGCGGGAGTTAGTAAGCAGTTCTTC TRBD2 TRBJ2-1 once TRBV11-2
CASSQGFRGNAFF TGTGCCAGCAGCCAAGGATTCCGGGGGAATGCTTTCTTT - TRBJ1-1 - TRBV14
CAWVQGYGYTF TGTGCCTGGGTCCAGGGTTATGGCTACACCTTC - TRBJ1-2 - TRBV30
CASSRDLTGGNSEAFF TGCGCCAGCAGCCGCGACTTGACAGGGGGGAATTCTGAAGCTTTCTTT TRBD1 TRBJ1-1 - TRBV5-1
CASSPGQWLPMLHF TGTGCCAGCTCACCAGGACAGTGGCTCCCCATGCTCCACTTT - TRBJ1-6 - TRBV18
CASSPRTQYQETQYF TGTGCCAGCTCACCGCGGACACAGTACCAAGAGACCCAGTACTTC - TRBJ2-5 - TRBV18
CASRGGGYWFF TGCGCCAGCAGGGGCGGGGGTTATTGGTTCTTC TRBD2 TRBJ2-1 - TRBV10-2
CASSQGQGWNYGYTF TGTGCCAGCAGTCAAGGACAGGGTTGGAACTATGGCTACACCTTC TRBD1 TRBJ1-2 - TRBV27
CASSFSIAGANYEQYF TGTGCCAGCAGTTTTTCCATAGCGGGAGCAAACTACGAGCAGTACTTC TRBD2 TRBJ2-7 once TRBV28
CASSWTGDQPQHF TGTGCCAGCAGTTGGACAGGAGATCAGCCCCAGCATTTT TRBD1 TRBJ1-5 once TRBV12-3/TRBV12-4
CASNLRTVMNTGELFF TGTGCCAGCAACCTTAGGACAGTGATGAACACCGGGGAGCTGTTTTTT - TRBJ2-2 - TRBV2
CASSFQGLGSGANVLTF TGCGCCAGCAGCTTTCAGGGACTGGGCTCTGGGGCCAACGTCCTGACTTTC - TRBJ2-6 - TRBV5-1
CASSHLGQGAYEQYF TGTGCCAGCAGCCACCTGGGGCAGGGGGCCTACGAGCAGTACTTC TRBD1 TRBJ2-7 - TRBV14
CASRRLGVNEQFF TGTGCCAGCAGGAGGCTCGGAGTCAATGAGCAGTTCTTC - TRBJ2-1 - TRBV12-3/TRBV12-4
CASGPDRGHGYTF TGTGCCAGCGGCCCGGACAGGGGCCATGGCTACACCTTC TRBD1 TRBJ1-2 - TRBV12-3/TRBV12-4
CASSDPREGRRGYTF TGTGCCAGCAGTGACCCGAGGGAGGGCAGGCGGGGCTACACCTTC - TRBJ1-2 - TRBV28
CASSQDISSAKNIQYF TGCGCCAGCAGCCAAGATATCTCCTCAGCCAAAAACATTCAGTACTTC - TRBJ2-4 - TRBV4-1
CASSDGQLGNEKLFF TGCGCCAGCAGTGACGGACAGCTTGGCAATGAAAAACTGTTTTTT - TRBJ1-4 - TRBV10-1
CASSHEGGSKNIQYF TGCGCCAGCAGCCACGAGGGAGGCAGCAAAAACATTCAGTACTTC - TRBJ2-4 - TRBV5-1
CASSAPPDSSTGELFF TGTGCCAGTAGTGCCCCCCCGGACTCAAGCACCGGGGAGCTGTTTTTT - TRBJ2-2 - TRBV19
CASSLIMDRQETQYF TGCGCCAGCAGCCTTATAATGGACAGGCAAGAGACCCAGTACTTC TRBD1 TRBJ2-5 - TRBV4-3
CASSGIPDRGDEKLFF TGTGCCAGCAGTGGAATCCCCGACAGGGGGGACGAAAAACTGTTTTTT TRBD1 TRBJ1-4 few TRBV6-1
CSVETEMNTEAFF TGCAGCGTTGAAACAGAAATGAACACTGAAGCTTTCTTT - TRBJ1-1 - TRBV29-1
CATGLQGGEQYF TGTGCCACAGGACTTCAGGGAGGCGAGCAGTACTTC - TRBJ2-7 many TRBV6-5
CASSTQDSRDTEAFF TGTGCCAGTAGCACCCAGGACAGCCGGGACACTGAAGCTTTCTTT - TRBJ1-1 few TRBV19